This T cell receptor beta chain was recovered during a study of T cell responses to AZD1222 COVID-19 vaccine. This clone showed up just once. This CDR3 has 16 amino acids. The germline CDR1 and CDR2 sequences are LNHNV and YYDKDF (reference sequence). V lost 6 bases and J lost 2, with 19 bases in between. Assay: immunoSEQ multiplex PCR; the TCRdb copy retains only in-frame clones and omits some. The sample includes approximately 150,000 clones, approximately 90% of them seen just once. This sequence was found in an adult who received the AZD1222 COVID-19 vaccine. The sample in question was peripheral blood, obtained 28 days after the second AZD1222 dose. V is TRBV15 and J is TRBJ1-2; D possibly corresponds to TRBD1 (5 bases). CDR3 DNA sequence: TGTGCCACCAGAGAACACGAGGGGAAAGGGAACTATGGCTACACCTTC. Translated, it gives CATREHEGKGNYGYTF. Variable domain in full (rest from reference TRBV15 and TRBJ1-2): DAMVIQNPRYQVTQFGKPVTLSCSQTLNHNVMYWYQQKSSQAPKLLFHYYDKDFNNEADTPDNFQSRRPNTSFCFLDIRSPGLGDTAMYLCATREHEGKGNYGYTFGSGTRLTVV.